Below are 31 T cell receptor beta chains sequenced from a single sample in a study of regulatory T cells in long-lasting Graves disease. Time point denoted: persistent/refractory GD, antithyroid drugs over 5 years with positive TRAb. The TCR library was prepared using RNA isolated from PBMCs. The authors built TCR beta libraries using iRepertoire HTBI primers and Arm-PCR of CDR3 regions. TCRdb redid the calling of the multiplex PCR reads with MiXCR, one entry per CDR3 protein. The repertoire has fewer than 400,000 distinct CDR3 sequences, about 20% of them found once; the top ten carry just under 30%. The input for sequencing was peripheral blood mononuclear cells (PBMCs), taken when the disease was refractory, from a patient treated with antithyroid drugs. The receptors derive from a female donor with Graves disease.

Ten or more counts support this clonotype. The chain couples TRBV20-1 to TRBJ2-7; D uncertain. The CDR3 loop spans 15 amino acids. V dropped 3 bases and J dropped 3 bases, with 18 bases sitting between them. Germline V lookup: CDR1 DFQATT, CDR2 SNEGSKA (reference sequence). The CDR3 region is CSASAVRGVGYEQYF. The CDR3 nucleotides read TGCAGTGCTAGTGCCGTAAGAGGAGTCGGCTACGAGCAGTACTTC.

This chain joins TRBV5-1 and TRBJ2-7; 8 nucleotides match TRBD1. CDR3 length: 15 amino acids. J gave up 3 bases and V 0 bases, and 5 bases lay outside the gene matches. Germline assignment: CDR1 SGHRS and CDR2 YFSETQ. The CDR3 is CASSLEAGGGYEQYF. CDR3 DNA: TGCGCCAGCAGCTTGGAGGCAGGGGGCGGCTACGAGCAGTACTTC.

As regards this clonotype: The CDR3 carries no conserved terminal phenylalanine or tryptophan, so it likely arises from a read error. The genes are TRBV3-1 and TRBJ1-1; TRBD1 matches at 10 bases. From germline, CDR1 is LGHDT and CDR2 YNNKEL (reference sequence). The ends lost 3 bases at V and 11 bases at J; junction bases unmatched: 0. This CDR3 contains 11 residues. CDR3 in amino acids: CASSQGQGAFS. In nucleotides, the CDR3 is TGTGCCAGCAGCCAGGGACAGGGGGCTTTCTCT.

This clonotype occurred many times. The chain is built from TRBV30 and TRBJ1-2; D gene uncertain. Germline values: CDR1 GTSNPN, CDR2 SVGIG (reference sequence). The CDR3 loop spans 9 amino acids. The CDR3 reads CLHVHGYTF. CDR3 DNA: TGTCTACACGTGCATGGCTACACCTTC.

This clonotype was seen only a few times. V and J are TRBV11-3 and TRBJ1-4; 7 bases are a match to TRBD1. The CDR3 loop spans 15 amino acids. The junction had 10 bases not matched to a gene; V was cut back by 5 bases and J by 7 bases. Germline values: CDR1 SGHNT, CDR2 YENEEA. The CDR3 region is CASSRTGEVGEKLFF. The CDR3 DNA reads TGTGCCAGCAGCCGTACAGGGGAGGTCGGTGAAAAACTGTTTTTT.

As concerns this clonotype: A much bigger clone sits one base away, suggesting this may be a read error. The rearrangement joins TRBV6-1 to TRBJ1-1; TRBD1 matches 7 bases. J gave up 7 bases and V 5 bases, and 4 bases lay outside the gene matches. Germline V gene data show CDR1 as MNHNS and CDR2 as SASEGT. CDR3 length equals 12 residues. The CDR3 bases are TGTGCCAGCAGTCGGGACAGTTTTGAAGCTTTCTTT. This translates into CASSRDSFEAFF.

V gene TRBV9 combines with J gene TRBJ1-6; the D is unclear. Trimming pared 3 bases from V and 7 bases from J, leaving 8 bases between. Germline CDR1 SGDLS, CDR2 YYNGEE. This CDR3 has 13 amino acids. The CDR3 DNA reads as TGTGCCAGCAGCGAGACGGGGAATTCACCCCTCCACTTT. Translation gives CASSETGNSPLHF.

About this clonotype: A much larger clone is a single base away; this may be a read error. CDR3: CASSLVVSTYGHTF. The CDR3 DNA follows: TGTGCCAGCAGCTTAGTGGTGTCAACCTATGGCCACACCTTC. V is TRBV11-2 and J is TRBJ1-2; no reliable D call. Germline V lookup: CDR1 SGHAT, CDR2 FQNNGV. The CDR3 sequence is 14 residues long.

Many counts were recorded for this clonotype. This rearrangement joins TRBV7-2 to TRBJ2-5, with 9 bases identical to TRBD2. The germline V gene has CDR1 SGHTA and CDR2 FQGNSA. With 2 bases clipped from V and 4 bases from J, the junction kept 8 bases outside the gene matches. The CDR3 runs 16 residues. The chain's CDR3 is CASSLSSGLARETQYF. The CDR3 DNA reads TGTGCCAGCAGCTTATCATCGGGACTAGCTCGAGAGACCCAGTACTTC.

This chain connects TRBV30 to TRBJ2-7, with 9 positions matching TRBD1. CDR3 length: 16 amino acids. CDR1 is GTSNPN and CDR2 is SVGIG in the germline V gene (reference sequence). V lost 1 base to trimming and J lost 4 bases; unmatched junction nucleotides: 11. The DNA for the CDR3 is TGTGCCTGGAGTGCCCTGGGTGGACAGGGGTGGTACGAGCAGTACTTC. Its translation is CAWSALGGQGWYEQYF. The full variable domain, rest sourced from reference TRBV30 and TRBJ2-7, is SQTIHQWPATLVQPVGSPLSLECTVEGTSNPNLYWYRQAAGRGLQLLFYSVGIGQISSEVPQNLSASRPQDRQFILSSKKLLLSDSGFYLCAWSALGGQGWYEQYFGPGTRLTVT.

This clonotype has ten or more counts. The V gene is TRBV7-2, the J gene TRBJ2-7; 10 bases are shared with TRBD1. This CDR3 has 15 residues. The V segment lost 2 bases and the J segment 3 bases; nucleotides outside the gene matches: 4. The germline V gene encodes CDR1 SGHTA and CDR2 FQGNSA. The CDR3 nucleotides read TGTGCCAGCAGCTTAAGGGACAGGGGTAACTACGAGCAGTACTTC. Its translation: CASSLRDRGNYEQYF.

V usage is TRBV20-1 and J usage is TRBJ2-7; a weak D match, TRBD2 (5 bases). This CDR3 comprises 10 residues. CDR1 DFQATT and CDR2 SNEGSKA come from the germline V gene (reference sequence). Trimming took 1 base from V and 11 from J, leaving 9 bases between them. As DNA, the CDR3 is TGCAGTGCTAGAGGTCCGAGGGAGTACTTC. It specifies CSARGPREYF.

Ten or more counts support this clonotype. The V gene is TRBV12-3 or TRBV12-4, the J gene TRBJ1-2; 9 bases agree with TRBD1. There are 13 residues in the CDR3. The V gene end was trimmed by 1 base and the J gene end by 7 bases; junction bases not matched to a gene: 1. CDR3 in amino acids: CASSLGDRAGYTF. The CDR3 coding sequence is TGTGCCAGCAGTTTAGGGGACAGGGCTGGCTACACCTTC.

The sample holds many counts of this clonotype. This chain links TRBV5-5 with TRBJ2-5; TRBD2 matches at 7 bases. V dropped 3 bases and J dropped 2; count of bases not matched to a gene: 10. Germline CDR1 reads SGHKS; CDR2 reads YYEKEE (reference sequence). The CDR3 sequence is 16 residues long. The CDR3 loop is CASSSLVRERQETQYF. CDR3 bases: TGTGCCAGCAGCTCCCTGGTGCGGGAGCGGCAAGAGACCCAGTACTTC.

This clonotype was counted a few times. This chain joins TRBV7-9 and TRBJ2-3, with 8 bases aligning to TRBD2. With V trimmed by 8 bases and J by 4 bases, 2 bases remained unmatched. CDR3 length equals 12 residues. In germline, CDR1 is SEHNR, CDR2 FQNEAQ (reference sequence). The CDR3 protein is CASRRGADTQYF. The CDR3 bases are TGTGCCAGCCGGCGGGGGGCAGATACGCAGTATTTT. Complete variable domain (other parts from reference TRBV7-9 and TRBJ2-3): DTGVSQNPRHKITKRGQNVTFRCDPISEHNRLYWYRQTLGQGPEFLTYFQNEAQLEKSRLLSDRFSAERPKGSFSTLEIQRTEQGDSAMYLCASRRGADTQYFGPGTRLTVL.

The rearrangement uses TRBV18 and TRBJ1-4; D is undetermined. Trimming pared 2 bases from V and 3 bases from J, leaving 13 bases between. CDR3 length equals 16 residues. CDR1 KGHSH and CDR2 LQKENI come from the germline V gene. In nucleotides, the CDR3 is TGTGCCAGCTCACCAACGGGAGGGCAGGCTAATGAAAAACTGTTTTTT. As protein: CASSPTGGQANEKLFF.

This clonotype showed up just a few times. V usage is TRBV3-1 and J usage is TRBJ1-6; D is unresolved. Germline CDR1 and CDR2: LGHDT and YNNKEL (reference sequence). Between the trimmed V and J ends, which lost 1 base and 0 bases, there was a span of 16 bases. The CDR3 is 19 amino acids. The CDR3 region has the DNA TGTGCCAGCAGCCAAGTGTTGTGGTGGGAGAGCTCCTATAATTCACCCCTCCACTTT. Encoded protein: CASSQVLWWESSYNSPLHF.

This clonotype was counted at least ten times. The V call is TRBV27, the J call TRBJ1-2, with 7 nucleotides matching TRBD1. The V and J ends lost 0 bases and 4 bases, in that order; junction bases with no gene match: 5. From germline, CDR1 is MNHEY and CDR2 SMNVEV (reference sequence). The CDR3 has 15 amino acids. The CDR3 coding sequence is TGTGCCAGCAGTTTATCCCGGGACAGACCCTATGGCTACACCTTC. This encodes CASSLSRDRPYGYTF.

Comments on this clonotype: This may come from a read error, since a much larger clone is one base off. V gene TRBV20-1 combines with J gene TRBJ2-5; TRBD2 agrees at 11 bases. Germline-derived CDR1 and CDR2 are DFQATT and SNEGSKA (reference sequence). Trimming removed 3 bases from V and 2 bases from J; junction bases left unmatched: 5. The CDR3 is 15 amino acids. In DNA form, the CDR3 reads TGCAGTGCTAGGCGACTAGCGGGGAGACAAGAGACCCAGTACTTC. Translating it yields CSARRLAGRQETQYF.

This clonotype was counted only a few times. This chain connects TRBV3-1 to TRBJ1-5; D is undetermined. The CDR3 sequence is 15 residues long. Germline values: CDR1 LGHDT, CDR2 YNNKEL (reference sequence). V was trimmed by 0 bases and J by 6 bases, leaving 12 bases between them. The DNA of the CDR3 is TGTGCCAGCAGCCAAGACCTCCTCAAAGCTCAGCCCCAGCATTTT. It specifies CASSQDLLKAQPQHF.

This clonotype showed up just a few times. The chain joins TRBV7-8 to TRBJ1-2; 11 bases fit TRBD1. Looked up from germline, CDR1 is SGHVS and CDR2 is FQNEAQ. The CDR3 length is 15 residues. The junction had 5 bases not matched to a gene; V was cut back by 8 bases and J by 0 bases. CDR3 loop: CASSGQGATNYGYTF. The CDR3 coding sequence is TGTGCCAGCTCCGGACAGGGGGCTACTAACTATGGCTACACCTTC. Using reference TRBV7-8 and TRBJ1-2 for the parts outside the CDR3, the full variable domain is GAGVSQSPRYKVAKRGQDVALRCDPISGHVSLFWYQQALGQGPEFLTYFQNEAQLDKSGLPSDRFFAERPEGSVSTLKIQRTQQEDSAVYLCASSGQGATNYGYTFGSGTRLTVV.

This clonotype appeared many times. The rearrangement joins TRBV28 to TRBJ1-4; D gene unclear. This CDR3 has 14 amino acids. Germline loops: CDR1 MDHEN, CDR2 SYDVKM. Deletions cut 3 bases from V and 8 bases from J, with 13 bases between. In DNA form, the CDR3 reads TGTGCCAGCAGTTTTGAGGGCAGATGGGAAAAACTGTTTTTT. Translating gives CASSFEGRWEKLFF. The full variable domain, rest sourced from reference TRBV28 and TRBJ1-4, is DVKVTQSSRYLVKRTGEKVFLECVQDMDHENMFWYRQDPGLGLRLIYFSYDVKMKEKGDIPEGYSVSREKKERFSLILESASTNQTSMYLCASSFEGRWEKLFFGSGTQLSVL.

In the case of this clonotype: This may come from a read error, since a much larger clone is one base off. The V gene is TRBV20-1, the J gene TRBJ2-7, with 12 bases lining up with TRBD2. The CDR3 has 17 amino acids. Looked up from germline, CDR1 is DFQATT and CDR2 is SNEGSKA (reference sequence). The CDR3 here is CSASPPSGRARRYEQHF. The DNA for the CDR3 is TGCAGTGCTAGTCCGCCTAGCGGGAGGGCGCGGCGCTACGAGCAGCACTTC.

This clonotype was seen only a few times. The chain combines TRBV27 with TRBJ1-1, with D unclear. With 0 bases removed from V and 6 bases from J, the gap between germline ends came to 8 bases. This CDR3 contains 13 residues. The germline CDR1 and CDR2 sequences are MNHEY and SMNVEV (reference sequence). CDR3 in DNA: TGTGCCAGCAGTTTATCAAGAGATTCTGAAGCTTTCTTT. This gives the protein CASSLSRDSEAFF.

This clonotype came up many times. The V and J genes are TRBV2 and TRBJ2-5, with TRBD1 matching 10 bases. V lost 4 bases to trimming and J lost 4 bases; unmatched junction nucleotides: 6. This CDR3 comprises 15 residues. CDR1 and CDR2 from the germline V gene are SNHLY and FYNNEI. In DNA, the CDR3 is TGTGCCAGCAGTGGACGGACAGGGGGAGGAGAGACCCAGTACTTC. This gives the protein CASSGRTGGGETQYF.

The V gene is TRBV6-1, the J gene TRBJ2-2; the match to TRBD1 covers 8 bases. The junction had 8 bases not matched to a gene; V was cut back by 8 bases and J by 9 bases. The CDR3 contains 13 residues. Germline V lookup: CDR1 MNHNS, CDR2 SASEGT. In DNA form, the CDR3 reads TGTGCCAGCGACAGGGGCGGGCGTCGGGAGCTGTTTTTT. It codes for CASDRGGRRELFF.

This clonotype was seen at least ten times. V and J are TRBV4-3 and TRBJ1-5; D call uncertain. This CDR3 spans 13 amino acids. CDR1 and CDR2 from the germline V gene are LGHNA and YSLEER. V lost 6 bases and J lost 3, with 9 bases in between. The CDR3 DNA reads TGCGCCAGCAGTCAGAATCTCAATCAGCCCCAGCATTTT. Protein sequence: CASSQNLNQPQHF.

This clonotype was counted at least ten times. The genes are TRBV7-2 and TRBJ2-5; 11 bases match TRBD2. The CDR3 covers 18 residues. Germline loops: CDR1 SGHTA, CDR2 FQGNSA. V lost 3 bases, J lost 2 bases, and 11 bases stayed unmatched. CDR3 amino acids: CASSFRGSGGAGQETQYF. CDR3 bases: TGTGCCAGCAGCTTCCGTGGTAGCGGGGGGGCGGGGCAAGAGACCCAGTACTTC.

This clonotype occurred a few times. The chain uses TRBV27 and TRBJ1-1; D remains unclear. This CDR3 contains 15 residues. Looked up from germline, CDR1 is MNHEY and CDR2 is SMNVEV (reference sequence). Trimming took off 6 bases at V and 1 base at J, with 15 bases between the two ends. Here the CDR3 DNA reads TGTGCCAGCAGAGACTCATGGGTGGGGAACACTGAAGCTTTCTTT. Translated, it gives CASRDSWVGNTEAFF.

This clonotype was detected ten times or more. This chain links TRBV7-9 with TRBJ2-5; 12 nucleotides match TRBD2. Germline trimming cut 5 bases from V and 0 bases from J; bases unmatched to any gene: 4. Germline CDR1 reads SEHNR; CDR2 reads FQNEAQ (reference sequence). The CDR3 has 16 amino acids. This CDR3 is CASSLTSGGHQETQYF. The CDR3 nucleotides read TGTGCCAGCAGCCTAACTAGCGGGGGGCACCAAGAGACCCAGTACTTC.

Ten or more counts support this clonotype. The rearrangement joins TRBV3-1 to TRBJ1-2; tentative D call: TRBD1 (5 bases). The CDR3 spans 15 residues. Germline CDR1 is LGHDT and CDR2 is YNNKEL (reference sequence). V was trimmed by 4 bases and J by 6 bases, leaving 18 bases between them. CDR3 sequence (DNA): TGTGCCAGCAGCCTAACAGGATTCGGTCGGAATGGCTACACCTTC. Protein sequence: CASSLTGFGRNGYTF.